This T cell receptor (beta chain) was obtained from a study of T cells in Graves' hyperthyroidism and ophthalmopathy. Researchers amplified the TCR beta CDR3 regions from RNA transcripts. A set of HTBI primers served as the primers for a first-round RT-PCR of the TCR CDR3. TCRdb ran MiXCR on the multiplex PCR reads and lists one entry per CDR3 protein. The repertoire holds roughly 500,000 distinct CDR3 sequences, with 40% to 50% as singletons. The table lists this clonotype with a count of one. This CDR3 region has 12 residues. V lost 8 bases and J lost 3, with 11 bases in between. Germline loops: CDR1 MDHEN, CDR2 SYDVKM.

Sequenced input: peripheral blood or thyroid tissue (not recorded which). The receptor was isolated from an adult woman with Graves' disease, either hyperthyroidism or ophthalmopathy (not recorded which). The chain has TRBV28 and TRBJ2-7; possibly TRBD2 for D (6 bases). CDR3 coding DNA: TGTGCCAGCGGGAGGTTGGGCTACGAGCAGTACTTC. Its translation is CASGRLGYEQYF.